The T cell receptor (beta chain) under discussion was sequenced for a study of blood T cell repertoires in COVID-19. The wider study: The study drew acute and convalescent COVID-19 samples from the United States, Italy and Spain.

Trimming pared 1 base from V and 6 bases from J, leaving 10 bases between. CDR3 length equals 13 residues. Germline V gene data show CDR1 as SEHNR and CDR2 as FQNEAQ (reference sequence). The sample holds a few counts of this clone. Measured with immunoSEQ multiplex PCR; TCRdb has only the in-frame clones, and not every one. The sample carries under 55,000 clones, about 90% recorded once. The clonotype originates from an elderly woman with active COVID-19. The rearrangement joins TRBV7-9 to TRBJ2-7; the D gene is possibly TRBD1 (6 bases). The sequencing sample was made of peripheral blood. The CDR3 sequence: CASSLGTGSEQYF. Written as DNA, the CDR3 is TGTGCCAGCAGCTTAGGTACAGGGTCCGAGCAGTACTTC.